This T cell receptor beta chain was documented in a study of blood T cell repertoires in COVID-19 (dated by TCRdb to about 2020). For context, the study as a whole: Samples covering the acute and convalescent phases of COVID-19 were provided by collaborators in the United States, Italy and Spain. The material from the prospective study consisted of cDNA or gDNA derived from T cells, B-cell-depleted T cells, or PBMCs. Sample metadata almost always included a de-identified subject ID, COVID-19 status, age in years and sex. The repertoires were released in a freely available public database intended as a resource for research on the immune response to SARS-CoV-2. The dataset comprised deeply sampled blood TCRbeta repertoires from subjects exposed to, actively infected with, or recovered from COVID-19. Where HLA class I and class II types were available, the types were taken from metadata supplied by the sample provider, not from assay-based typing. The samples were drawn from the first 160 participants of the ongoing ImmuneRACE study and from some 1,300 subjects provided by 6 global collaborators. The paper's findings and limits, for the study overall: Clinical and demographic metadata were provided uncurated, with the amount varying by source and participant.

One collaborating source in Seattle enrolled patients during active infection and followed them longitudinally through the course of disease. Whole blood was collected in K2EDTA tubes by collaborating institutions according to the institutions' own protocols. Collaborator samples were shipped for TCRbeta analysis as frozen whole blood, isolated PBMCs, or DNA extracted from either sample type. For CDR1 and CDR2, the germline V gene lists SGHRS and YFSETQ. V lost 3 bases and J lost 4 bases, and the count of bases not matched to a germline gene is 11. The CDR3 covers 17 residues, taking in both the cysteine and the phenylalanine. The entry retains the CDR3 DNA only, 51 bases that are in frame from base 1. A word on this clone: Its antigen is currently not known. Nothing much larger sits one base from this clone, and base qualities are not available.

The immunoSEQ Assay, a bias-controlled multiplex PCR, was used to amplify TCRbeta CDR3 regions from genomic DNA. The paper's data handling went like this. Within the assay, amplification of reference gene primers was used to estimate how many nucleated cells each sample contained. To quantify the absolute abundance of each unique TCRbeta CDR3 rearrangement, sequence reads were collapsed and filtered. For each sample, productive Simpson clonality was calculated by taking the square root of Simpson's diversity index across productive rearrangements. TCRdb took over this immuneACCESS table, retaining in-frame rearrangements with V and J assigned. Such tables are incomplete; in checked studies, under half of the missing clones stem from an unresolved V gene, and the remainder is unexplained. V, J and clone size were drawn from that table, and D and trimming were deduced from the DNA. The sample table contains about 200,000 clones; only one count was recorded for over 75% of them. The ten largest clonotypes hold roughly a sixth of the sample.

The chain uses TRBV5-1 and TRBJ2-5, and TRBD2 matches 11 of the central bases. The sequence was collected from a man between 45 and 60 years old with COVID-19, enrolled during active disease. Sequencing was carried out using peripheral blood. The nucleotide sequence reads TGCGCCAGCAGCTCGCGTAGCGGGAGGGCCGCAGGAGAGACCCAGTACTTC. Translation gives CASSSRSGRAAGETQYF.